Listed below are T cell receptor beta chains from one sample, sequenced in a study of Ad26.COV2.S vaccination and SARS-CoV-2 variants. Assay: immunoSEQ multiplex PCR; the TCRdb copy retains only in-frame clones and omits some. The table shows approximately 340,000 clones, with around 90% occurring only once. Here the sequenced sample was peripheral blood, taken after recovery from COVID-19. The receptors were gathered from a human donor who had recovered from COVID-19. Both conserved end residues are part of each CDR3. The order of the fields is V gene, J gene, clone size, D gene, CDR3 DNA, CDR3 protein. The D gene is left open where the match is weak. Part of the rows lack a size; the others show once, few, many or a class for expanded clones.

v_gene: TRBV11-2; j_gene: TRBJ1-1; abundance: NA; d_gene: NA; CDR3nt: TGTGCCAGCAGCTTAAGTCAGGGCGCAGGTACTGAAGCTTTCTTT; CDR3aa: CASSLSQGAGTEAFF
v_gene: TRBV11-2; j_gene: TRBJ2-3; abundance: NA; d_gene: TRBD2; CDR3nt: TGTGCCAGCAGCTTAGATGCTAGCGGGTACACAGATACGCAGTATTTT; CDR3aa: CASSLDASGYTDTQYF
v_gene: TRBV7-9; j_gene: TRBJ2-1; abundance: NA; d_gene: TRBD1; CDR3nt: TGTGCCAGCAGCTTAGGGGGGACAGGGGGCAGGAATGAGCAGTTCTTC; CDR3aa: CASSLGGTGGRNEQFF
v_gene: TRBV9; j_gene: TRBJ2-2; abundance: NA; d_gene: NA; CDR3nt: TGTGCCAGCAGCGTAGTGGGGAACACCGGGGAGCTGTTTTTT; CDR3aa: CASSVVGNTGELFF
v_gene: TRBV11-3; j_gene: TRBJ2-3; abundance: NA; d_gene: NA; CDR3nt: TGTGCCAGCAGCTCAGGAGATACGCAGTATTTT; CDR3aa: CASSSGDTQYF
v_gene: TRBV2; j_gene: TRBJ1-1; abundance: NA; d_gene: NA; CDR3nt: TGTGCCAGCAGTGCCAGGGAGGACACTGAAGCTTTCTTT; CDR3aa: CASSAREDTEAFF
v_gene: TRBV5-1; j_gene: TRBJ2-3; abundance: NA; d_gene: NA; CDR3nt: TGCGCCAGCAGCCCGACAGAAAGCACAGATACGCAGTATTTT; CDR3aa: CASSPTESTDTQYF
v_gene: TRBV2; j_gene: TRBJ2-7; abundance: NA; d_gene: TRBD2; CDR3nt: TGTGCCAGCAGCGTTATACTTAGCGGGGAATCCTACGAGCAGTACTTC; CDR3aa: CASSVILSGESYEQYF
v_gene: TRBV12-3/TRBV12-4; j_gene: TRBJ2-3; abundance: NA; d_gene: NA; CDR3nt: TGTGCCAGCAGTACCTCAAGGACAGATACGCAGTATTTT; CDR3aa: CASSTSRTDTQYF
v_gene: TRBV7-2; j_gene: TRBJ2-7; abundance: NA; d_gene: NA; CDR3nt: TGTGCCAGCAGCCCAGACAGGCTCAGCTCCTACGAGCAGTACTTC; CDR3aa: CASSPDRLSSYEQYF
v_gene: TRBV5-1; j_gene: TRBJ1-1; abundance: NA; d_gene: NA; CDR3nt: TGCGCCAGCAGCTCCCTACAGGGTGGAACTGAAGCTTTCTTT; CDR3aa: CASSSLQGGTEAFF
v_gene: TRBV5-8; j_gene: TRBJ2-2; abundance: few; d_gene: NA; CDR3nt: TGTGCCAGCGGTAGGGGGAACACCGGGGAGCTGTTTTTT; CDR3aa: CASGRGNTGELFF
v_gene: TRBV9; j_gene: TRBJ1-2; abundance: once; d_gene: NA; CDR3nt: TGTGCCAGCAGCGTGGGGGCCCTTACCTCATATGGCTACACCTTC; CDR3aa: CASSVGALTSYGYTF
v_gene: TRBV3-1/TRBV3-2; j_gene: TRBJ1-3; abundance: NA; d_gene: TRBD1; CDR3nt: TGTGCCAGCAGCCCTGGACAGGGGGCTTACACCATATATTTT; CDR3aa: CASSPGQGAYTIYF
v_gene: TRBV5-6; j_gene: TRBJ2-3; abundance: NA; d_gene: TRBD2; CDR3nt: TGTGCCAGCAGCTTGGGGGGAGGGGGCACAGATACGCAGTATTTT; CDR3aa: CASSLGGGGTDTQYF
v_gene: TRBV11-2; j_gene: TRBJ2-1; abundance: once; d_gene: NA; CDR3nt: TGTGCCAGCAGCTTAGCTCCCTACAATGAGCAGTTCTTC; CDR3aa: CASSLAPYNEQFF
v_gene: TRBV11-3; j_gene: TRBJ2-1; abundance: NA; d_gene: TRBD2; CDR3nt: TGTGCCAGCAGCTTAACTGGCGGGGGTACGTACAATGAGCAGTTCTTC; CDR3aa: CASSLTGGGTYNEQFF
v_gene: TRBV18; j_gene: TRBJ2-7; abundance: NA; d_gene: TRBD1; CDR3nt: TGTGCCAGCTCACCGAAGACCCCGGGACAGGGGATCTCCTACGAGCAGTACTTC; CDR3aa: CASSPKTPGQGISYEQYF
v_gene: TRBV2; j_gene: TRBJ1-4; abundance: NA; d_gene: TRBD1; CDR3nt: TGTGCCAGCAGTGAATTAGGGACAGGCGATGAAAAACTGTTTTTT; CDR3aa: CASSELGTGDEKLFF
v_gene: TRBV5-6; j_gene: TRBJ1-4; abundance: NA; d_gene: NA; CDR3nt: TGTGCCAGCAGCTTGGAGCCTAACGAGGGTGCAACTAATGAAAAACTGTTTTTT; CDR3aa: CASSLEPNEGATNEKLFF
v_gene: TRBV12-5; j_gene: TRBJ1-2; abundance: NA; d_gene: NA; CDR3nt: TGTGCTAGTGGTCCGGACAGAACCTATGGCTACACCTTC; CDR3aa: CASGPDRTYGYTF
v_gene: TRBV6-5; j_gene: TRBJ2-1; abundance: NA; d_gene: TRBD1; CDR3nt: TGTGCCAGCGAAGGGGACAGGGAGTATGACAATGAGCAGTTCTTC; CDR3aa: CASEGDREYDNEQFF
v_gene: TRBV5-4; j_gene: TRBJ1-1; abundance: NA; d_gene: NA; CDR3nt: TGTGCCAGCAGCTGGGACTCGGGTACTGAAGCTTTCTTT; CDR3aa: CASSWDSGTEAFF
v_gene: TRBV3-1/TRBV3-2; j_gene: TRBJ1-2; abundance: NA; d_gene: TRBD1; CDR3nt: TGTGCCAGCAGCCCCCGGACAGGGTTGAACTATGGCTACACCTTC; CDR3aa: CASSPRTGLNYGYTF
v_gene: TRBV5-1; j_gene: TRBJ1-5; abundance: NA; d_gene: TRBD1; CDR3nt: TGCGCCAGCAGCGTAGAGGGACAGCCGAATCAGCCCCAGCATTTT; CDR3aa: CASSVEGQPNQPQHF
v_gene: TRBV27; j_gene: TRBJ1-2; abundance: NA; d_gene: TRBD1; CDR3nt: TGTGCCAGCAGTCCTGACCTACAGGGGACTAACTATGGCTACACCTTC; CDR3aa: CASSPDLQGTNYGYTF
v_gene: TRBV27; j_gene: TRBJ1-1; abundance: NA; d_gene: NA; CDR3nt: TGTGCCAGCAGTCGACAGGTTAGCACTGAAGCTTTCTTT; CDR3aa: CASSRQVSTEAFF
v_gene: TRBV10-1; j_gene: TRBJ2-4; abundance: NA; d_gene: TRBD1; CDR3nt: TGCGCCAGCAGTGAACGGACAGGAGCGTGCAACAAAAACATTCAGTACTTC; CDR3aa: CASSERTGACNKNIQYF
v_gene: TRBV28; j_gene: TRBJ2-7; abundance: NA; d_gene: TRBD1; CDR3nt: TGTGCCAGCAGTATAGCCCGACAGGGGATGGTGGTAAACGAGCAGTACTTC; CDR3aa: CASSIARQGMVVNEQYF
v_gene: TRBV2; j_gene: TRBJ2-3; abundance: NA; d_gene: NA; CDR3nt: TGTGCCAGCAGTGGAACTCGGGGGGATACGCAGTATTTT; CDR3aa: CASSGTRGDTQYF
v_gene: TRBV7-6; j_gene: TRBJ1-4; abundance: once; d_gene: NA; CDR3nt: TGTGCCAGCAGCTTCGGGGTCCAGGGGTCAACTAATGAAAAACTGTTTTTT; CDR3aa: CASSFGVQGSTNEKLFF
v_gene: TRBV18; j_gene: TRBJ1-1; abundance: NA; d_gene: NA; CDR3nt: TGTGCCAGCTCACCCGGGGGGGGAGGCGTGAACACTGAAGCTTTCTTT; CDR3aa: CASSPGGGGVNTEAFF
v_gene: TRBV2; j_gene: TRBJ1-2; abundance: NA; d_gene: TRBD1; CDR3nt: TGTGCCAGCTGGGGACAGATAGGCTATGGCTACACCTTC; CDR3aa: CASWGQIGYGYTF
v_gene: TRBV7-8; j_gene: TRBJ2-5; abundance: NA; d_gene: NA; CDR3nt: TGTGCCAGCACTACGGTGAGGCAGGCGCAAGAGACCCAGTACTTC; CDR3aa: CASTTVRQAQETQYF
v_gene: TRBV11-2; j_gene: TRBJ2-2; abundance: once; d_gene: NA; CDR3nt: TGTGCCAGCAGCTTAGAGACAGTTTACACCGGGGAGCTGTTTTTT; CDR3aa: CASSLETVYTGELFF
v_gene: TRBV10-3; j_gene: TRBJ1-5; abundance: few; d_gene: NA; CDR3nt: TGTTCCTCGGGGATAGCTTCTAATCAGCCCCAGCATTTT; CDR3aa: CSSGIASNQPQHF
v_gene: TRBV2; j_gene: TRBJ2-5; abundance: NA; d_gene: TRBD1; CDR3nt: TGTGCCAGCAATGACAGGGGAGGCCAAGAGACCCAGTACTTC; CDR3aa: CASNDRGGQETQYF
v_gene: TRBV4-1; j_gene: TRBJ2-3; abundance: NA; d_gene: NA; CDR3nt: TGCGCCAGCAGCCGCCTACAGGCAGATACGCAGTATTTT; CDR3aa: CASSRLQADTQYF
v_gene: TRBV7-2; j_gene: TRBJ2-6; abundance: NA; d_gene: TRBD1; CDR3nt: TGTGCCAGCGGGAACAGGGGAACTGGGGCCAACGTCCTGACTTTC; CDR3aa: CASGNRGTGANVLTF
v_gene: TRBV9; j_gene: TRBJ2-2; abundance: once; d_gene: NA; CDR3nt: TGTGCCAGCAGCGTACGGGCATACGCCGGGGAGCTGTTTTTT; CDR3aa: CASSVRAYAGELFF
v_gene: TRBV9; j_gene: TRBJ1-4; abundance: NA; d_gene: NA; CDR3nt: TGTGCCAGCAGTCAGTGGGGGAGTAGAGGTGAAAAACTGTTTTTT; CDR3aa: CASSQWGSRGEKLFF
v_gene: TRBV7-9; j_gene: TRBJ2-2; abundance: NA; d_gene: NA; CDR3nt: TGTGCCAGCAGCCGAAACCGGGACTTTACCGGGGAGCTGTTTTTT; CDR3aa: CASSRNRDFTGELFF
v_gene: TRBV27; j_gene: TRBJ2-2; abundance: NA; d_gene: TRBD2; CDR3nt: TGTGCCAGCAGTTTCATTGCGGGGGGGCTTAACACCGGGGAGCTGTTTTTT; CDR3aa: CASSFIAGGLNTGELFF
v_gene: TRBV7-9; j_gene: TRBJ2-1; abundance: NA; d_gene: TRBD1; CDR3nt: TGTGCCAGCAGCCAGGACAGGGCGATCGGTGAGCAGTTCTTC; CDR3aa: CASSQDRAIGEQFF
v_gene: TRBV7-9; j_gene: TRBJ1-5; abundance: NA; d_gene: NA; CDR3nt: TGTGCCAGCAGCTTTGCCGGGGCTCAGCCCCAGCATTTT; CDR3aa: CASSFAGAQPQHF